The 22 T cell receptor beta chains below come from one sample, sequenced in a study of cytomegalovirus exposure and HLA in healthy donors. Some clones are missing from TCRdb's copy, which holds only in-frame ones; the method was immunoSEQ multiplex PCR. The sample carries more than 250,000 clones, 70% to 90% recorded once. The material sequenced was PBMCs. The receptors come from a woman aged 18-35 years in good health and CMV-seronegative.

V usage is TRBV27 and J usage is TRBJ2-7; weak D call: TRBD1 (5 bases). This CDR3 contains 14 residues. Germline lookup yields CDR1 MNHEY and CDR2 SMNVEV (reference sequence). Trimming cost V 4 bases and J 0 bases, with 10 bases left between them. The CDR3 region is CASSYSRASYEQYF. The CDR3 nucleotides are TGTGCCAGCAGTTACTCCAGGGCCTCCTACGAGCAGTACTTC.

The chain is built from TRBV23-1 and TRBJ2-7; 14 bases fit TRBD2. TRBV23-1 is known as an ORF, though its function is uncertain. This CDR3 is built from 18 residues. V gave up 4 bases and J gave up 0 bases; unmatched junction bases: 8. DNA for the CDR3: TGCGCCAGCAGTCCGGGCGGGACTAGCGGGAGCAGCTCCTACGAGCAGTACTTC. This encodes CASSPGGTSGSSSYEQYF.

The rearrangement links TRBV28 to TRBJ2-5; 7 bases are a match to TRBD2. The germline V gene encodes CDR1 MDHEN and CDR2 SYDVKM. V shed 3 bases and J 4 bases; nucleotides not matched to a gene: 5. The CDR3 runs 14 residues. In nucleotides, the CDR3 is TGTGCCAGCAGTTTCGGGGGGAAGGGAGAGACCCAGTACTTC. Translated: CASSFGGKGETQYF.

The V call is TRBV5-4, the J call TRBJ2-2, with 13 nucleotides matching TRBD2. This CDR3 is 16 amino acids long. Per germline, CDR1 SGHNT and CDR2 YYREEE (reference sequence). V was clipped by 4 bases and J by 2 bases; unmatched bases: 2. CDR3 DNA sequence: TGTGCCAGCAGCGAGGGACTAGCGGGAAACACCGGGGAGCTGTTTTTT. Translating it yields CASSEGLAGNTGELFF.

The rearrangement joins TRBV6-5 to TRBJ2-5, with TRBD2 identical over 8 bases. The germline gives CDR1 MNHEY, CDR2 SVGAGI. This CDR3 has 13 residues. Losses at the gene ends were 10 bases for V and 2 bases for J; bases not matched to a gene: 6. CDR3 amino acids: CATSKREQETQYF. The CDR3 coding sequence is TGTGCCACCTCCAAGCGGGAGCAAGAGACCCAGTACTTC.

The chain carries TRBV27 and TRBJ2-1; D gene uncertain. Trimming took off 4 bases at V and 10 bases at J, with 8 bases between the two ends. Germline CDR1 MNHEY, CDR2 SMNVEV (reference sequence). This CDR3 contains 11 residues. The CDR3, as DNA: TGTGCCAGCAGTTGGGCTAACGAGCAGTTCTTC. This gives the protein CASSWANEQFF.

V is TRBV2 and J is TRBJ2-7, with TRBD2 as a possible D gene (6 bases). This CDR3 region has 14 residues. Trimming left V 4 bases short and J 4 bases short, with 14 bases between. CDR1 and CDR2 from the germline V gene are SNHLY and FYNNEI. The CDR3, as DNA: TGTGCCAGCAGTGTAAGGGACTCGGATTACGAGCAGTACTTC. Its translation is CASSVRDSDYEQYF.

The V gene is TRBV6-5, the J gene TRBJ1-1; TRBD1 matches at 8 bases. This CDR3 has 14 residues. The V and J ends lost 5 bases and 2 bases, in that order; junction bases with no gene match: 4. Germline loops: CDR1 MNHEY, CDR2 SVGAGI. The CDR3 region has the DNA TGTGCCAGCAGTCCACAGGGGGTCAACACTGAAGCTTTCTTT. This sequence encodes CASSPQGVNTEAFF.

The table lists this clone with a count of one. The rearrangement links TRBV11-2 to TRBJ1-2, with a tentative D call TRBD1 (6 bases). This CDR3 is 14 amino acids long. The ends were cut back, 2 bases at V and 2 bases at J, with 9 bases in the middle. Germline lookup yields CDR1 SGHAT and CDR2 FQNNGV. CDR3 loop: CASSLMQGNYGYTF. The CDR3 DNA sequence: TGTGCCAGCAGCTTAATGCAGGGGAACTATGGCTACACCTTC.

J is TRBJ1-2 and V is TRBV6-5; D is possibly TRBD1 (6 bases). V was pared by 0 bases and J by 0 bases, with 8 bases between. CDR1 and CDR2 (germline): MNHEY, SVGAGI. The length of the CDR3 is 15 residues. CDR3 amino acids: CASSYSGAANYGYTF. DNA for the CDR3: TGTGCCAGCAGTTACTCGGGGGCAGCTAACTATGGCTACACCTTC.

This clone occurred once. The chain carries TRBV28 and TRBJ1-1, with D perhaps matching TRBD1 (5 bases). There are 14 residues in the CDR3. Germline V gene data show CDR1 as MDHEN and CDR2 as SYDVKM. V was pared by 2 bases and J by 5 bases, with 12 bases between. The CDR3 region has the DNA TGTGCCAGCAGTTTAGGAGGGGCCTGGACTGAAGCTTTCTTT. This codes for CASSLGGAWTEAFF.

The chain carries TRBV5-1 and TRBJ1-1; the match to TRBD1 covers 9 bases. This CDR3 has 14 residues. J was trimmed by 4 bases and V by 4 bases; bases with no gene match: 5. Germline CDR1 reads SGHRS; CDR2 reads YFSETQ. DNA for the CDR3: TGCGCCAGCAGCCTTGGGGACAGGGTCACTGAAGCTTTCTTT. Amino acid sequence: CASSLGDRVTEAFF.

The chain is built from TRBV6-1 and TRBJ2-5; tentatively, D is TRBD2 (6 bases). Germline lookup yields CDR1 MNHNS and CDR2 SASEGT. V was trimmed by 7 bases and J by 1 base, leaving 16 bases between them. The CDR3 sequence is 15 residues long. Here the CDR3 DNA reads TGTGCCAGCAACCGTAACGACGGGGGCCAAGAGACCCAGTACTTC. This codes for CASNRNDGGQETQYF.

The CDR3 DNA follows: TGTGCCAGCAGGCGACAGGGGGCGGAGTCCTACGAGCAGTACTTC. Its translation is CASRRQGAESYEQYF. The chain combines TRBV5-5 with TRBJ2-7; 10 bases match TRBD1. V lost 5 bases, J lost 1 base, and 6 bases stayed unmatched. The germline CDR1 and CDR2 sequences are SGHKS and YYEKEE (reference sequence). The length of the CDR3 is 15 residues.

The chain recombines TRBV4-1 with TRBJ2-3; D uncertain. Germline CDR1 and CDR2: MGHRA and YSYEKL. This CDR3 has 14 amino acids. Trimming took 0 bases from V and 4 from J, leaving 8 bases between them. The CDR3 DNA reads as TGCGCCAGCAGCCAAGAACGAGTGTCAGATACGCAGTATTTT. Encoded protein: CASSQERVSDTQYF.

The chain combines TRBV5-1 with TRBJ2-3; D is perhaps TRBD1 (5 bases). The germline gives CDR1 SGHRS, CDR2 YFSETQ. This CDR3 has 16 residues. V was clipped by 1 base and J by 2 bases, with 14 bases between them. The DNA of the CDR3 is TGCGCCAGCAGCTTGAATTCAGGGCAATCCACAGATACGCAGTATTTT. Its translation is CASSLNSGQSTDTQYF. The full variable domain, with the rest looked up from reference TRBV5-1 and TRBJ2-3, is KAGVTQTPRYLIKTRGQQVTLSCSPISGHRSVSWYQQTPGQGLQFLFEYFSETQRNKGNFPGRFSGRQFSNSRSEMNVSTLELGDSALYLCASSLNSGQSTDTQYFGPGTRLTVL.

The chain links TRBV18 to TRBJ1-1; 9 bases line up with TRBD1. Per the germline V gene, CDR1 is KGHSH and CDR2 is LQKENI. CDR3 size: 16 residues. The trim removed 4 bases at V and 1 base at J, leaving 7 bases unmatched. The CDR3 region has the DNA TGTGCCAGCTCACAGCCATTGGGACAGGGGAACACTGAAGCTTTCTTT. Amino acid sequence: CASSQPLGQGNTEAFF.

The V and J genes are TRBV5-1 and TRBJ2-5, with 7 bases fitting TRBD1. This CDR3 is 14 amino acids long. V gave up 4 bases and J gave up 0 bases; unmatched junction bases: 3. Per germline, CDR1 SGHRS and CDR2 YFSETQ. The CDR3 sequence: CASSQTGNQETQYF. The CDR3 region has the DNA TGCGCCAGCAGCCAGACAGGGAACCAAGAGACCCAGTACTTC.

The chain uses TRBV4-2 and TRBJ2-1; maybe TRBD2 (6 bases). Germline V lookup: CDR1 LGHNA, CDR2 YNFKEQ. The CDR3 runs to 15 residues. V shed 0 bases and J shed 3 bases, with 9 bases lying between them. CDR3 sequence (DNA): TGTGCCAGCAGCCAAGAGGTGGGGGGCTACAATGAGCAGTTCTTC. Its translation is CASSQEVGGYNEQFF.

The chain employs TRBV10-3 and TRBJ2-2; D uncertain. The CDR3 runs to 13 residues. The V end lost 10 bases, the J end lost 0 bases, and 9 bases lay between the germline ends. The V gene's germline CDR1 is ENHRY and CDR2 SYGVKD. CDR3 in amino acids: CATTLSNTGELFF. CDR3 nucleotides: TGTGCCACCACATTATCGAACACCGGGGAGCTGTTTTTT.

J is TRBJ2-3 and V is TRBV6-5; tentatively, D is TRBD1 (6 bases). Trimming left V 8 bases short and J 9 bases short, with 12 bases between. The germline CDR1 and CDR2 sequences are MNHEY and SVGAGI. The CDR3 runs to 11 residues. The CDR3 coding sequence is TGTGCCAGCGGTACAGGGCGAACGCAGTATTTT. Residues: CASGTGRTQYF.

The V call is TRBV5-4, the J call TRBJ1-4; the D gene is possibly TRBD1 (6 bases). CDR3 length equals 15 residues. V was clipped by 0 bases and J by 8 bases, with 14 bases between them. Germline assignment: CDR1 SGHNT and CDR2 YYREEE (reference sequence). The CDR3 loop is CASSLATPGQEKLFF. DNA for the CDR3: TGTGCCAGCAGCTTGGCGACCCCGGGACAAGAAAAACTGTTTTTT.